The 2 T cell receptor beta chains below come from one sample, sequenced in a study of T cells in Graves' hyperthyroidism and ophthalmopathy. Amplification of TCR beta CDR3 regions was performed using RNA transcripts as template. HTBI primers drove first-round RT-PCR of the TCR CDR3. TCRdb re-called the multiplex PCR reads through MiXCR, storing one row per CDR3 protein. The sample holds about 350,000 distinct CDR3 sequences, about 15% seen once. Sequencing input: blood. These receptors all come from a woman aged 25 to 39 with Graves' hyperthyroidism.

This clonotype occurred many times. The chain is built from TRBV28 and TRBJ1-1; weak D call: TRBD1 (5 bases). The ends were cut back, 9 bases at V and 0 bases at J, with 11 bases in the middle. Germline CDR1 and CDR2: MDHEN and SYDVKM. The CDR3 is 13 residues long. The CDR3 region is CARKDKVNTEAFF. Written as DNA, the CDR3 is TGTGCCAGGAAGGACAAGGTGAACACTGAAGCTTTCTTT.

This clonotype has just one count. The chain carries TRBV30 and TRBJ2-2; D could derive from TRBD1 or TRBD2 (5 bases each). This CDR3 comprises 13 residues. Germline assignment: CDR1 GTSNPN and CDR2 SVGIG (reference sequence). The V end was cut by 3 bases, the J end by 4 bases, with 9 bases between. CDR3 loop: CAWSRDLTGELFF. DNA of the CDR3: TGTGCCTGGAGCCGGGACCTCACCGGGGAGCTGTTTTTT.